This record concerns one TCR beta chain sequence. Germline CDR1 PRHDT, CDR2 FYEKMQ (reference sequence). The CDR3 covers 19 residues. Trimming left V 1 base short and J 5 bases short, with 26 bases between. This record comes from a study of shared clonotypes between healthy human individuals. Method: immunoSEQ multiplex PCR; TCRdb's copy keeps in-frame clones and lacks some. The repertoire holds approximately 2,200,000 clones, with about 92% as singletons. It was CD45RO-negative cells, positively selected for CCR7, that made up naive CD8 cells, with terminally differentiated effector memory CD45RA+ cells excluded.

The chain uses TRBV13 and TRBJ1-2; possibly TRBD1 for D (6 bases). Sequencing input: naive CD8+ T cells from PBMCs. This clonotype originated in a man between 18 and 29 years old in good health. Some clones in this sample may be carry-over from other donors' samples. CDR3 amino acids: CASSLAYVQGGLPPYGYTF. The CDR3 bases are TGTGCCAGCAGCTTAGCCTATGTACAGGGCGGGCTCCCACCGTATGGCTACACCTTC.